This T cell receptor (beta chain) was recorded in a study of T cell changes during pregnancy in multiple sclerosis. Using immunoSEQ multiplex PCR, the repertoire was profiled, and TCRdb retains in-frame clones only, with some absent. The sample carries 60,000 or so clones, roughly 87% recorded once. CDR1 is LNHNV and CDR2 is YYDKDF in the germline V gene (reference sequence). The CDR3 spans 17 residues. V lost 3 bases, J lost 5 bases, and 19 bases lay in between. The clonotype was recovered from a female donor in good health, enrolled as a control in a pregnancy study. The chain combines TRBV15 with TRBJ2-2; no firm D call. This material consisted of peripheral blood, taken in the second trimester of pregnancy. CDR3 in DNA: TGTGCCACCAGCAGGTCTCTGGAGCTGCCAGAGACCGGGGAGCTGTTTTTT. Encoded protein: CATSRSLELPETGELFF.